These 10 T cell receptor beta chains share one sample of origin, sequenced in a study of human T cells and chemical hapten exposure. Time point noted: patch test 2, 6 weeks after DPC sensitization. Treatment described: therapeutic diphenylcyclopropenone sensitization with weekly scalp DPC. TCRdb re-called the RACE reads with MiXCR, one entry per CDR3 protein. The sample contains 85,000 to 95,000 distinct CDR3 sequences, about 11% of which appear only once. The sample was whole blood, taken in connection with sensitization to the hapten diphenylcyclopropenone (DPC). The origin of the receptors is a middle-aged man with alopecia areata. Some clones in this sample may be carry-over from other donors' samples.

This clonotype has only a few counts. This rearrangement joins TRBV12-3 or TRBV12-4 to TRBJ2-6; D is undetermined. Trimming shortened V by 7 bases and J by 4 bases, and 14 bases separated the two germline ends. The CDR3 loop spans 15 amino acids. The CDR3 sequence is CASILRVAGANVLTF. In nucleotides, the CDR3 is TGTGCCAGCATATTACGGGTAGCCGGGGCCAACGTCCTGACTTTC.

The rearrangement joins TRBV13 to TRBJ1-6, with TRBD1 identical over 9 bases. The ends lost 5 bases at V and 9 bases at J; junction bases unmatched: 2. Germline loops: CDR1 PRHDT, CDR2 FYEKMQ (reference sequence). The CDR3 is 13 residues long. CDR3 DNA sequence: TGTGCCAGCAGCCGGACAGGGGTTTCACCCCTCCACTTT. Protein product: CASSRTGVSPLHF.

This clonotype was recorded many times. The chain uses TRBV7-9 and TRBJ2-3; the D gene is possibly TRBD1 (6 bases). V lost 5 bases to trimming and J lost 6 bases, with 15 bases between them. Per germline, CDR1 SEHNR and CDR2 FQNEAQ (reference sequence). The CDR3 spans 14 residues. The CDR3 spells CASSQQGPGDTQYF. The CDR3 DNA is TGTGCCAGCAGCCAACAGGGACCAGGCGATACGCAGTATTTT.

The chain is built from TRBV12-3 or TRBV12-4 and TRBJ1-1; no clear D gene. The CDR3 is 12 residues long. The V and J ends lost 6 bases and 4 bases respectively, with 9 bases between them. CDR3 residues: CASSWRITEAFF. The CDR3 DNA sequence: TGTGCCAGCAGCTGGAGGATCACTGAAGCTTTCTTT.

The chain combines TRBV7-9 with TRBJ2-3; 8 bases map to TRBD1. This CDR3 region has 16 residues. Trimming took 5 bases from V and 12 from J; bases not matched to a gene: 19. CDR1 and CDR2 from the germline V gene are SEHNR and FQNEAQ (reference sequence). The CDR3: CASSPQLGQVLVIQYF. CDR3 nucleotide sequence: TGTGCCAGCAGCCCCCAATTGGGACAGGTGTTGGTAATTCAGTATTTT. Full variable domain (outside the CDR3, taken from reference TRBV7-9 and TRBJ2-3): DTGVSQNPRHKITKRGQNVTFRCDPISEHNRLYWYRQTLGQGPEFLTYFQNEAQLEKSRLLSDRFSAERPKGSFSTLEIQRTEQGDSAMYLCASSPQLGQVLVIQYFGPGTRLTVL.

This clonotype appeared a few times. V is TRBV30 and J is TRBJ1-6, with D uncertain. Trimming pared 0 bases from V and 5 bases from J, leaving 8 bases between. The CDR3 spans 14 residues. The V gene's germline CDR1 is GTSNPN and CDR2 SVGIG (reference sequence). This chain's CDR3 is CAWSVVRDNSPLHF. The CDR3 DNA follows: TGTGCCTGGAGTGTGGTAAGGGATAATTCACCCCTCCACTTT.

A few counts support this clonotype. V usage is TRBV3-1 and J usage is TRBJ2-2; 8 bases match TRBD1. Germline V gene lookup returns CDR1 LGHDT and CDR2 YNNKEL (reference sequence). V lost 4 bases and J lost 2; bases outside the gene matches: 9. CDR3 length: 17 residues. CDR3: CASSLHQGQVNTGELFF. CDR3 nucleotide sequence: TGTGCCAGCAGCCTCCACCAGGGACAGGTCAACACCGGGGAGCTGTTTTTT. The variable domain in full, with the rest retrieved from reference TRBV3-1 and TRBJ2-2, is DTAVSQTPKYLVTQMGNDKSIKCEQNLGHDTMYWYKQDSKKFLKIMFSYNNKELIINETVPNRFSPKSPDKAHLNLHINSLELGDSAVYFCASSLHQGQVNTGELFFGEGSRLTVL.

In its sample, this clonotype was seen a few times. This chain connects TRBV12-3 or TRBV12-4 to TRBJ2-1; 11 bases fit TRBD2. V shed 3 bases and J 2 bases; nucleotides not matched to a gene: 6. This CDR3 region has 17 residues. DNA for the CDR3: TGTGCCAGCAGTTTGACGGGACTAGCGGCAGCCTACAATGAGCAGTTCTTC. Its protein product is CASSLTGLAAAYNEQFF.

For this clonotype: A much larger clone differs by one base, so this may be a read error. V is TRBV20-1 and J is TRBJ2-3; 9 bases match TRBD2. Germline loops: CDR1 DFQATT, CDR2 SNEGSKA (reference sequence). The length of the CDR3 is 15 residues. The junction had 7 bases not matched to a gene; V was cut back by 2 bases and J by 4 bases. CDR3 bases: TGCAGTGCTAGAAACGGCGGGAGGGCCTCAGATACGCAGTATTTT. This codes for CSARNGGRASDTQYF.

The chain is built from TRBV6-2 or TRBV6-3 and TRBJ2-7, with TRBD2 matching 9 bases. The germline CDR1 and CDR2 sequences are MNHEY and SVGEGT. With V trimmed by 6 bases and J by 4 bases, 7 bases remained unmatched. This CDR3 has 14 amino acids. The CDR3 is CASSRTSAQYEQYV. For the CDR3, the DNA is TGTGCCAGCAGCCGGACTAGCGCGCAGTACGAGCAGTACGTC.